Described below is a single T cell receptor beta chain sequence and its context. Antigen specificity is unknown. The sample comes from a study of T cell clonotyping in hematopoietic cell transplantation. Study results and caveats: Few recipient clonotypes overlapped donors; over 95% were de novo at given depth. Cells were unsorted, so CD4 and CD8 contributions were not separated. After transplant, recipient diversity fell while pathologically expanded clonotypes grew through day 180.

Deletions cut 0 bases from V and 7 bases from J, with 12 bases between. In germline, CDR1 is MNHEY, CDR2 SVGAGI. This CDR3 is 14 amino acids long. Assay used: immunoSEQ multiplex PCR; TCRdb lists only in-frame clones, some missing. The table records approximately 30,000 clones, almost 96% of them present only once. This clonotype was obtained from a man in his fifties in good health. Some clones in this sample may be carry-over from other donors' samples. The rearrangement joins TRBV6-5 to TRBJ1-2; D might be TRBD1 (6 bases). Sequencing was done on a sample of peripheral blood mononuclear cells. The DNA for the CDR3 is TGTGCCAGCAGTTACTCCGGGGGGCAGGTTGGCTACACCTTC. This codes for CASSYSGGQVGYTF.